What follows are 21 T cell receptor beta chains derived from one specimen sequenced in a study of T cells after yellow fever vaccination. TCRdb called the 5' RACE reads again in MiXCR, with one record for every CDR3 protein. The repertoire holds fewer than 400,000 distinct CDR3 sequences, around 6.4% seen once, with over 12% in the top ten. The starting material was PBMCs, obtained 5 days after the yellow fever booster vaccination. These receptors originate from a man aged 30 to 45 who received the YFV17D yellow fever vaccine.

This clonotype turned up a few times. The rearrangement links TRBV27 to TRBJ2-7; D remains ambiguous. The germline V gene has CDR1 MNHEY and CDR2 SMNVEV (reference sequence). The CDR3 runs 13 residues. Trimming stripped 4 bases from V and 2 bases from J, with 9 bases between. The CDR3 here is CASSYSDAYEQYF. CDR3 nucleotide sequence: TGTGCCAGCAGTTATTCAGATGCCTACGAGCAGTACTTC.

A few counts support this clonotype. This chain uses TRBV7-9 with TRBJ2-7, with 8 bases that match TRBD1. CDR1 is SEHNR and CDR2 is FQNEAQ in the germline V gene (reference sequence). The CDR3 is 15 amino acids. With V trimmed by 5 bases and J by 1 base, 7 bases remained unmatched. The CDR3, as DNA: TGTGCCAGCAGCCGAGGACAGGGAATATCCTACGAGCAGTACTTC. Protein: CASSRGQGISYEQYF.

On this clonotype: Germline is not matched at one junction end, which may reflect a read error. V usage is TRBV5-1 and J usage is TRBJ2-3; perhaps TRBD1 as D (6 bases). CDR3 size: 14 residues. Germline V gene sequence: CDR1 SGHRS, CDR2 YFSETQ. The CDR3 DNA is TGCGCCAGCAGCTTGACAGGGTACACATATACGCAGTATTTT. Its translation: CASSLTGYTYTQYF.

This clonotype occurred many times. V is TRBV7-2 and J is TRBJ2-4, with D unclear. Germline values: CDR1 SGHTA, CDR2 FQGNSA. The CDR3 runs to 16 residues. Trimming pared 3 bases from V and 0 bases from J, leaving 12 bases between. DNA for the CDR3: TGTGCCAGCAGCTTTGTACTCGCGGTAGCCAAAAACATTCAGTACTTC. This sequence encodes CASSFVLAVAKNIQYF.

The chain combines TRBV7-2 with TRBJ2-5; D ambiguous. V was cut by 5 bases and J by 2 bases, with 12 bases left in between. In germline, CDR1 is SGHTA, CDR2 FQGNSA. The CDR3 contains 14 residues. CDR3 sequence (DNA): TGTGCCAGCAGCCCACACAGATATCAAGAGACCCAGTACTTC. It yields the protein CASSPHRYQETQYF.

V usage is TRBV20-1 and J usage is TRBJ2-6; the match to TRBD1 covers 9 bases. V shed 1 base and J 2 bases; nucleotides not matched to a gene: 3. Germline lookup yields CDR1 DFQATT and CDR2 SNEGSKA (reference sequence). There are 16 residues in the CDR3. CDR3 nucleotides: TGCAGTGCTAGAGCGGACAGGGGCACTGGGGCCAACGTCCTGACTTTC. Translated, it gives CSARADRGTGANVLTF.

This clonotype was seen ten or more times. The J gene is TRBJ1-4, the V gene TRBV7-2; perhaps TRBD1 as D (5 bases). Per germline, CDR1 SGHTA and CDR2 FQGNSA. V shed 2 bases and J shed 1 base, with 5 bases lying between them. The CDR3 length is 14 residues. In DNA, the CDR3 is TGTGCCAGCAGCTTACAGGGAACTAATGAAAAACTGTTTTTT. Amino acids: CASSLQGTNEKLFF.

The sample holds many counts of this clonotype. The chain is built from TRBV6-1 and TRBJ2-7; 7 bases match TRBD1. V lost 7 bases and J lost 2; bases outside the gene matches: 8. Germline V gives CDR1 MNHNS, CDR2 SASEGT. This CDR3 is 14 amino acids long. Here the CDR3 reads CASKGATAAYEQYF. The CDR3 DNA reads TGTGCCAGCAAGGGGGCGACCGCGGCCTACGAGCAGTACTTC.

The V gene is TRBV29-1, the J gene TRBJ2-1; tentative D call: TRBD1 (7 bases). This CDR3 has 13 amino acids. Trimming removed 6 bases at V and 12 bases at J, with 21 bases between. Germline values: CDR1 SQVTM, CDR2 ANQGSEA. This CDR3 reads CSVETGRRMGQFF. In DNA, the CDR3 is TGCAGCGTGGAGACAGGGAGGAGGATGGGGCAGTTCTTC.

This clonotype was observed a handful of times. J is TRBJ1-2 and V is TRBV6-1; D might be TRBD1 (6 bases). The CDR3 covers 18 residues. Germline-derived CDR1 and CDR2 are MNHNS and SASEGT. V lost 5 bases to trimming and J lost 4 bases, with 26 bases between them. For the CDR3, the DNA is TGTGCCAGCAGTCCGACAAGGGACATTGCCATTCCCCGCTATGGCTACACCTTC. This codes for CASSPTRDIAIPRYGYTF.

This clonotype was observed a handful of times. J is TRBJ2-1 and V is TRBV20-1, with unresolved D. V lost 5 bases and J lost 2, with 13 bases in between. This CDR3 is 14 amino acids long. Germline CDR1 and CDR2: DFQATT and SNEGSKA (reference sequence). The CDR3 DNA reads as TGCAGTGCTGAGAGTGACCTCGCCTACAATGAGCAGTTCTTC. Translation gives CSAESDLAYNEQFF.

This clonotype was counted ten times or more. The chain is built from TRBV7-2 and TRBJ2-7; 7 bases line up with TRBD1. Per germline, CDR1 SGHTA and CDR2 FQGNSA. V was pared by 5 bases and J by 4 bases, with 14 bases of the junction left unmatched. The CDR3 has 16 residues. The CDR3 DNA reads as TGTGCCAGCAGCGAATCCCCGGACAGGACCGTTTACGAGCAGTACTTC. Its protein is CASSESPDRTVYEQYF.

This clonotype was seen only a few times. V gene TRBV12-3 or TRBV12-4 combines with J gene TRBJ2-7; D is unresolved. The V end was cut by 3 bases, the J end by 7 bases, with 7 bases between. The CDR3 length is 11 residues. The CDR3: CASSLLGEQYF. The DNA of the CDR3 is TGTGCCAGCAGTTTGTTGGGGGAGCAGTACTTC.

This clonotype showed up many times. The rearrangement links TRBV20-1 to TRBJ2-7, with no clear D. Germline CDR1 is DFQATT and CDR2 is SNEGSKA (reference sequence). Deletions cut 3 bases from V and 4 bases from J, with 13 bases between. CDR3 length: 13 residues. CDR3 nucleotides: TGCAGTGCTAGCCCCGACGGCAAATACGAGCAGTACTTC. This translates into CSASPDGKYEQYF.

This clonotype has only a few counts. The V gene is TRBV12-3 or TRBV12-4, the J gene TRBJ1-1; no definite D call. The CDR3 runs 11 residues. With 3 bases removed from V and 9 bases from J, the gap between germline ends came to 8 bases. DNA of the CDR3: TGTGCCAGCAGTTTGGTCGGGAAAGCTTTCTTT. It yields the protein CASSLVGKAFF.

There are many counts of this clonotype. The chain joins TRBV5-5 to TRBJ1-1; D unresolved. The germline V gene has CDR1 SGHKS and CDR2 YYEKEE (reference sequence). The CDR3 is 16 amino acids. V was shortened by 0 bases and J by 4 bases, with 16 bases between the two germline ends. The CDR3 DNA sequence: TGTGCCAGCAGCTTGGTCTCCTTTTTGGAGGGCACTGAAGCTTTCTTT. Its translation is CASSLVSFLEGTEAFF.

This clonotype showed up just a few times. The V gene is TRBV24-1, the J gene TRBJ2-1; possible D gene TRBD1, 6 bases. CDR3 length: 14 residues. Germline V CDR1 and CDR2: KGHDR, SFDVKD. V dropped 10 bases and J dropped 0 bases, with 12 bases sitting between them. The CDR3 DNA follows: TGTGCCACGGGGACATCGAGCTCCTACAATGAGCAGTTCTTC. Translated, it gives CATGTSSSYNEQFF.

This clonotype was picked up a small number of times. The rearrangement joins TRBV12-3 or TRBV12-4 to TRBJ1-2; D is unclear. There are 13 residues in the CDR3. The ends were cut back, 10 bases at V and 0 bases at J, with 12 bases in the middle. The CDR3 DNA sequence: TGTGCCATTCGCCCCCCGGCTAACTATGGCTACACCTTC. Translation gives CAIRPPANYGYTF.

This clonotype was counted only a few times. The V and J genes are TRBV7-6 and TRBJ2-2, with a possible D match to TRBD1 (5 bases). The CDR3 is 20 amino acids. Looked up from germline, CDR1 is SGHVS and CDR2 is FNYEAQ. Trimming stripped 1 base from V and 0 bases from J, with 21 bases between. This chain's CDR3 is CASSLESGHTPGANTGELFF. CDR3 DNA: TGTGCCAGCAGCTTAGAGTCTGGACATACCCCTGGGGCGAACACCGGGGAGCTGTTTTTT.

This clonotype was detected a few times. The rearrangement links TRBV19 to TRBJ1-4; D not resolved. CDR1 is LNHDA and CDR2 is SQIVND in the germline V gene (reference sequence). V was clipped by 4 bases and J by 3 bases, with 9 bases between them. This CDR3 contains 14 residues. CDR3 coding DNA: TGTGCCAGTAGTACTATTCAAGCTAATGAAAAACTGTTTTTT. It is translated as CASSTIQANEKLFF. Complete variable domain (other parts from reference TRBV19 and TRBJ1-4): DGGITQSPKYLFRKEGQNVTLSCEQNLNHDAMYWYRQDPGQGLRLIYYSQIVNDFQKGDIAEGYSVSREKKESFPLTVTSAQKNPTAFYLCASSTIQANEKLFFGSGTQLSVL.

The rearrangement joins TRBV10-1 to TRBJ2-3; D ambiguous. This CDR3 has 16 residues. The germline gives CDR1 WNHNN, CDR2 SYGVQD (reference sequence). V was pared by 0 bases and J by 0 bases, with 10 bases between. DNA for the CDR3: TGCGCCAGCAGTGAGTCTTGGCAGGTTAGCACAGATACGCAGTATTTT. It yields the protein CASSESWQVSTDTQYF.